This T cell receptor (beta chain) originates from a study of monozygotic twins with inflammatory bowel disease. Study-wide results and limits: The study found lower TCRbeta diversity (inverse Simpson) in IBD patients than in healthy co-twins. Other individuals had fewer clonotypes in common with IBD patients than with healthy twins, especially with disease activity.

Comment on this clonotype: Its cognate antigen is unknown.

The CDR3 spans 17 residues. The germline CDR1 and CDR2 sequences are SGHRS and YFSETQ. Making each TCR library took approximately 3,700 ng of total RNA. Per-sample cDNA came from eight separate reactions. TCRdb derives one entry per CDR3 protein from the 5' RACE reads, leaving out DNA. The listing records around 220,000 distinct CDR3 sequences. This clonotype originated in a human donor with ulcerative colitis or Crohn's disease, or a healthy co-twin of an affected twin (not recorded which). Sequences were obtained from blood. The gene calls are TRBV5-1 and TRBJ2-5; the D call from TCRdb, TRBD2, cannot be confirmed without DNA. The CDR3 sequence: CASSLVVVRGGGETQYF.